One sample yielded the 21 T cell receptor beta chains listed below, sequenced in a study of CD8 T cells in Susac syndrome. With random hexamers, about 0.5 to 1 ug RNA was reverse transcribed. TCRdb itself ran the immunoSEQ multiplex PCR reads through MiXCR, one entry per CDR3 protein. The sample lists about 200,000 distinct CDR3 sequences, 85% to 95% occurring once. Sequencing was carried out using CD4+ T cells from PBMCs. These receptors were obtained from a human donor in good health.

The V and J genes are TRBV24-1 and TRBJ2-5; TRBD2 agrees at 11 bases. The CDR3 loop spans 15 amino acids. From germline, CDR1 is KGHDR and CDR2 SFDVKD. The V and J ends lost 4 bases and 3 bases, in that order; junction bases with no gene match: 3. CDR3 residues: CATSDPGLAEETQYF. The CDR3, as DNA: TGTGCCACCAGTGACCCGGGACTAGCGGAAGAGACCCAGTACTTC.

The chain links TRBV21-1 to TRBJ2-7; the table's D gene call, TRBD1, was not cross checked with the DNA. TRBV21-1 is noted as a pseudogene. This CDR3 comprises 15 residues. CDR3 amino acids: CASPYPRTGYDEQYV. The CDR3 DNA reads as TGTGCCAGCCCTTACCCCCGGACAGGGTATGACGAGCAGTACGTC.

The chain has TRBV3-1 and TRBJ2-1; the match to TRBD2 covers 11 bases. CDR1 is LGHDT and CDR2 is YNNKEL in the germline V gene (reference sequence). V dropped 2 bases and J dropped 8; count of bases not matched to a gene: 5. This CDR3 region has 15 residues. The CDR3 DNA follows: TGTGCCAGCAGCCAACTACTAGCGGGAGTCGATGAGCAGTTCTTC. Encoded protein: CASSQLLAGVDEQFF.

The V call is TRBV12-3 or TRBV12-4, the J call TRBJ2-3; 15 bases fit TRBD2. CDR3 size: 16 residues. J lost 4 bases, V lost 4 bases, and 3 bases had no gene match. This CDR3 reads CASSSGLAGGADTQYF. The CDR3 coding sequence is TGTGCCAGCAGTTCCGGACTAGCGGGAGGGGCAGATACGCAGTATTTT.

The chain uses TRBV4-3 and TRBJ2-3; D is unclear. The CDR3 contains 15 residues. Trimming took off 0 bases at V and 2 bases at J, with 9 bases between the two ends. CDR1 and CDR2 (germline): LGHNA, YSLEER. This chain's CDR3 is CASSQEGAATDTQYF. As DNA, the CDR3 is TGCGCCAGCAGCCAAGAAGGCGCGGCCACAGATACGCAGTATTTT.

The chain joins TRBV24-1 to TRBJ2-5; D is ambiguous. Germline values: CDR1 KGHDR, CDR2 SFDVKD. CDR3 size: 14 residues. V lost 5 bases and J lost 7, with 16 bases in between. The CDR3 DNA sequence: TGTGCCACCAGTGGAGGCGTACCGGGCGGGACCCAGTACTTC. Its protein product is CATSGGVPGGTQYF.

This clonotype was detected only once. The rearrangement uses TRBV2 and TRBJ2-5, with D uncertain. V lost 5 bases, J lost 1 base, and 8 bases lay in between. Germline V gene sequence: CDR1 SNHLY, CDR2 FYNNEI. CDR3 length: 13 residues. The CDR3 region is CASSSTAQETQYF. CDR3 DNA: TGTGCCAGCAGTAGCACCGCCCAAGAGACCCAGTACTTC.

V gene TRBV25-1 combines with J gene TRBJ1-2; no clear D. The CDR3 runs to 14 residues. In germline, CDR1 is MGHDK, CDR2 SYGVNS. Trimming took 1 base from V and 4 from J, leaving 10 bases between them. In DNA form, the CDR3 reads TGTGCCAGCAGTGAATCACCGAAGACCTATGGCTACACCTTC. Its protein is CASSESPKTYGYTF.

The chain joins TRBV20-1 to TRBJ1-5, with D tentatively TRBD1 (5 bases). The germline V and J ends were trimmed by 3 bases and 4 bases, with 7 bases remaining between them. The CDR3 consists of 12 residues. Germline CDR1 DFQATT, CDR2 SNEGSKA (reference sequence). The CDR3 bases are TGCAGTGCTAGGCGGGGGAATCAGCCCCAGCATTTT. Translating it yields CSARRGNQPQHF.

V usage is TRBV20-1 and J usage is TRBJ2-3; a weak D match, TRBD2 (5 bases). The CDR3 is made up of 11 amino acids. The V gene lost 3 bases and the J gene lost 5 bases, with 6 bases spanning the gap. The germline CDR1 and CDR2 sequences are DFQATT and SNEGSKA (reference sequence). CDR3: CSASGRDTQYF. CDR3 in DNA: TGCAGTGCTAGTGGGAGAGATACGCAGTATTTT.

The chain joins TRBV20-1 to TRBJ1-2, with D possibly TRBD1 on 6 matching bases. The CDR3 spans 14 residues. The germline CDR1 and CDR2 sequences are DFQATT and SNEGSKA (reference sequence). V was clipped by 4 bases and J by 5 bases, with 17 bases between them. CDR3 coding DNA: TGCAGTGCTACTTCGGGGACACTTCAATATGGCTACACCTTC. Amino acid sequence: CSATSGTLQYGYTF.

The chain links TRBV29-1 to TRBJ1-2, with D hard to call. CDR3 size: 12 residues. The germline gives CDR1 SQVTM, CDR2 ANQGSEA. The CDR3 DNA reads TGCATGGGTGGCGGCGGAGACTATGGCTACACCTTC. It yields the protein CMGGGGDYGYTF.

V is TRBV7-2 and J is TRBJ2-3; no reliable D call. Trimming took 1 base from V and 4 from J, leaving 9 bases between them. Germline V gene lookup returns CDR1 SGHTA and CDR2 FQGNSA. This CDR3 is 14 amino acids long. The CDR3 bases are TGTGCCAGCAGCTTAGAACGGTACCCAGATACGCAGTATTTT. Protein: CASSLERYPDTQYF.

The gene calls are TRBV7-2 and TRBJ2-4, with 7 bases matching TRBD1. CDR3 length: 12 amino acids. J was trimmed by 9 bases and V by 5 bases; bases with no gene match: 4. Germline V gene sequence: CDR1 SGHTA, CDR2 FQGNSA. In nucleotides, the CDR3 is TGTGCCAGCAGCATACAGGGGAGCATTCAGTACTTC. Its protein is CASSIQGSIQYF.

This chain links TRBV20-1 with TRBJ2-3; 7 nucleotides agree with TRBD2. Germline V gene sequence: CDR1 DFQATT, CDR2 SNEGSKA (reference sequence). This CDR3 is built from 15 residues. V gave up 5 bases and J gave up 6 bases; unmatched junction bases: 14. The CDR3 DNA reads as TGCAGTGCTTTCGGCGGAGCGGGATCTTTGGATACGCAGTATTTT. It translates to CSAFGGAGSLDTQYF.

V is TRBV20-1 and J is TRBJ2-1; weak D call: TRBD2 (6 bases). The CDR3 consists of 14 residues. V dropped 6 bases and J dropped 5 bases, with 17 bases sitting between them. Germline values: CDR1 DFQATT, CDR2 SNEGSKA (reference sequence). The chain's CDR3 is CSAPDQRANNEQFF. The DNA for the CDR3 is TGCAGTGCCCCCGACCAGCGGGCCAACAATGAGCAGTTCTTC.

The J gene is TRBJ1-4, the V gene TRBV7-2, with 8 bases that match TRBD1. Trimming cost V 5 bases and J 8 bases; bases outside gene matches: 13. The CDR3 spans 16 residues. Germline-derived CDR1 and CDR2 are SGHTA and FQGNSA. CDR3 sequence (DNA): TGTGCCAGCAGCCCGAGTTCAGGGGGCGCGAAAGAAAAACTGTTTTTT. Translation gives CASSPSSGGAKEKLFF.

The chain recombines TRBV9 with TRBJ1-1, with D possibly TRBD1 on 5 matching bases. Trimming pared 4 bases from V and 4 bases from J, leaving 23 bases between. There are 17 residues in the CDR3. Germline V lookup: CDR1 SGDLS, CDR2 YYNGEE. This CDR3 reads CASSSKRRLGGSTEAFF. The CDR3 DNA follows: TGTGCCAGCAGCTCCAAACGGCGCCTCGGGGGATCCACTGAAGCTTTCTTT.

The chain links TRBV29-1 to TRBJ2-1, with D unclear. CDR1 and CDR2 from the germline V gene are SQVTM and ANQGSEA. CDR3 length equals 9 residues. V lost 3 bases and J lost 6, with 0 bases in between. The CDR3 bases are TGCAGCGTTGACAATGAGCAGTTCTTC. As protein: CSVDNEQFF.

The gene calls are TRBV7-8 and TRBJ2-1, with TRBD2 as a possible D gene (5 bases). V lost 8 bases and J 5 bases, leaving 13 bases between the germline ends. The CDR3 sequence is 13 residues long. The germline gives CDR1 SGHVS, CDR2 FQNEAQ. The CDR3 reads CASLKSGDNEQFF. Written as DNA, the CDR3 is TGTGCCAGCCTGAAGTCCGGGGACAATGAGCAGTTCTTC.

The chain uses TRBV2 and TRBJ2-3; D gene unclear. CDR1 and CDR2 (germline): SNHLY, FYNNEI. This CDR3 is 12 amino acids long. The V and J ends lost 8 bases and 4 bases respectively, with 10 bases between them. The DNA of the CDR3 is TGTGCCAGCGGTGGGGATGCAGATACGCAGTATTTT. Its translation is CASGGDADTQYF.